The sequence of this TCR beta chain was determined in a study of brain T cells in children with intractable seizures. Clones were read by immunoSEQ multiplex PCR, and TCRdb kept only the in-frame ones, dropping some. The table includes under 150,000 clones, 94% detected once. Regarding this clone: No antigen is known for it.

The sequenced cases were selected for having the highest brain T cell transcript signatures. At least one anti-epileptic drug was given before surgery. Study results and limitations: Absence of clones before surgery may stem from lower sequencing depth.

V lost 6 bases, J lost 4 bases, and 4 bases lay in between. The germline V gene encodes CDR1 SNHLY and CDR2 FYNNEI. This CDR3 is 11 amino acids long. This clonotype was sampled from a boy in the first two years of life with hemimegalencephaly and intractable seizures. The rearrangement joins TRBV2 to TRBJ2-1; D remains ambiguous. The sample consisted of peripheral blood, taken at surgery. In DNA form, the CDR3 reads TGTGCCAGCAGCGCATACAATGAGCAGTTCTTC. It translates to CASSAYNEQFF.